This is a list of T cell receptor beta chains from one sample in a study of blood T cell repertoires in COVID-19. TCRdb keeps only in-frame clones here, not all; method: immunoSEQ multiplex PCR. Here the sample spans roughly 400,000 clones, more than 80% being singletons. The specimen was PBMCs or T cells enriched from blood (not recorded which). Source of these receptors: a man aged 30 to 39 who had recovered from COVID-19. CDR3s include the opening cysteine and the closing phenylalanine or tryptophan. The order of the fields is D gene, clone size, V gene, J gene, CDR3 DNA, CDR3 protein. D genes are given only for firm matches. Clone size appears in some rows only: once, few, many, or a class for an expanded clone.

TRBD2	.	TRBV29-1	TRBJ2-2	TGCAGCGTACTAGCGGGAGGGCGGACCGGGGAGCTGTTTTTT	CSVLAGGRTGELFF
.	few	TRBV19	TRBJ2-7	TGTGCCAGTAGTATCGGCGGAGAAACCGAGCAGTACTTC	CASSIGGETEQYF
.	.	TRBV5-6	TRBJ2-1	TGTGCCAGCATGCAAGGGGCCTACAATGAGCAGTTCTTC	CASMQGAYNEQFF
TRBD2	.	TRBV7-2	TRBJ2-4	TGTGCCAGCAGCCCGGGGGGGTCCAAAAACATTCAGTACTTC	CASSPGGSKNIQYF
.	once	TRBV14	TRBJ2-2	TGTGCCAGCAGCCAGGAGGTCGCCACCGGGGAGCTGTTTTTT	CASSQEVATGELFF
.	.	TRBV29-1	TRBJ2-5	TGCAGCGTTGAAAATAGCGAACAAGAGACCCAGTACTTC	CSVENSEQETQYF
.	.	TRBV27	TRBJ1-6	TGTGCCAGCAGTTTGGGGCAGGCGAATTCACCCCTCCACTTT	CASSLGQANSPLHF
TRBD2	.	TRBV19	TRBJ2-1	TGTGCCAGTAGTATCATCAGGACTAGCGGGGGCAATGAGCAGTTCTTC	CASSIIRTSGGNEQFF
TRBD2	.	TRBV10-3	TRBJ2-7	TGTGCCATCAGACTAGCGGGAGGAGCCCAGGAGCAGTACTTC	CAIRLAGGAQEQYF
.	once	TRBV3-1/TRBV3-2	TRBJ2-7	TGTGCCAGCAGCCAAGAGCGTTGGCGGGGAGAGCAGTACTTC	CASSQERWRGEQYF
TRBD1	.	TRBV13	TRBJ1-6	TGTGCCAGCAGCATCCGGGACAGGGTCTCACCCCTCCACTTT	CASSIRDRVSPLHF
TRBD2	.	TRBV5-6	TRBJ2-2	TGTGCCAGCAGCTCTAGCGGCTACTCGATACAGGGGGAGCTGTTTTTT	CASSSSGYSIQGELFF
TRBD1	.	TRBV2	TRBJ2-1	TGTGCCAGCAGCGCGACAGGGTGGTCACACAATGAGCAGTTCTTC	CASSATGWSHNEQFF
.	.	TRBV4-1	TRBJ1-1	TGCGCCAGCAGCCAAGCTTTGACTGAAGCTTTCTTT	CASSQALTEAFF
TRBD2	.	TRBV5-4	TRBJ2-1	TGTGCCAGCAGCTTGGTTCTTAGCGGGAAGGATGAGCAGTTCTTC	CASSLVLSGKDEQFF
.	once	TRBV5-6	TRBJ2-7	TGTGCCAGCAGCTTGGCCGGGGTAGCGGATGTAGACTTC	CASSLAGVADVDF
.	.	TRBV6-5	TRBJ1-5	TGTGCCAGCCGTCAGGGAAGATCTAGCAATCAGCCCCAGCATTTT	CASRQGRSSNQPQHF
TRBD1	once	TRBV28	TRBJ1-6	TGTGCCAGCAGTTTACATTCCCTTGGGACAGCTAATTCACCCCTCCACTTT	CASSLHSLGTANSPLHF
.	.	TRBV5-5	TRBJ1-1	TGTGCCAGCAGCTTTTGGCAAGTCCCTGAAGCTTTCTTT	CASSFWQVPEAFF
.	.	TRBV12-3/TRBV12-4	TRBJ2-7	TGTGCCAGCAGGAGGCTGTTTGGATACGAGCAGTACTTC	CASRRLFGYEQYF
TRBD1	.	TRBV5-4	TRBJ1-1	TGTGCCAGCAGCTTCTTGGACAGGATCGACACTGAAGCTTTCTTT	CASSFLDRIDTEAFF
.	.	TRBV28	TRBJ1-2	TGTGCCAGCAGCACGACAGACTATGGCTACACCTTC	CASSTTDYGYTF
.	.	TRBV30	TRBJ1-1	TGTGCCTGGAGTGTTGGAGGGTCGTTACCTGAAGCTTTCTTT	CAWSVGGSLPEAFF
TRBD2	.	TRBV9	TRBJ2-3	TGTGCCAGCAGCCAAGAGGGACTAGCGGGATCAGATACGCAGTATTTT	CASSQEGLAGSDTQYF
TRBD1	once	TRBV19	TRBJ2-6	TGTGCCAGTAGTCAGGATTCACAGGGGAGCTCTGGGGCCAACGTCCTGACTTTC	CASSQDSQGSSGANVLTF
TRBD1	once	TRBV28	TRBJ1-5	TGTGCCAGCAGGACAGGGGGCAATCAGCCCCAGCATTTT	CASRTGGNQPQHF
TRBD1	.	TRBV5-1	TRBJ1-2	TGCGCCAGCAGCTTGTCGGGACAGGGAACGCGCTACACCTTC	CASSLSGQGTRYTF
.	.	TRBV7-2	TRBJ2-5	TGTGCCAGCAGCTTATTGGCTCAGGGAGGAGAGACCCAGTACTTC	CASSLLAQGGETQYF
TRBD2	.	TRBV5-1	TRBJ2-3	TGCGCCAGCAGCTTACCGGGGACTAGCGGGAGGGCAGATACGCAGTATTTT	CASSLPGTSGRADTQYF
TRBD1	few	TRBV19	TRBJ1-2	TGTGCCAGTAGTACCAGACAGGGTAACTATGGCTACACCTTC	CASSTRQGNYGYTF
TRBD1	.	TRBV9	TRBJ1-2	TGTGCCAGCAGCGAGAGGGACAGTTTAGGAGGCTACACCTTC	CASSERDSLGGYTF
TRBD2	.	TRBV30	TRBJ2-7	TGTGCCTGCAGTAGCGGGGCCCTTTCCTACGAGCAGTACTTC	CACSSGALSYEQYF
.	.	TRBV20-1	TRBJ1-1	TGCAGCTTCGCAGGGTTGGCTGAAGCTTTCTTT	CSFAGLAEAFF
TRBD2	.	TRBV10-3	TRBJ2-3	TGTGCCATCTCCGGGACTAGCGGTACAGATACGCAGTATTTT	CAISGTSGTDTQYF
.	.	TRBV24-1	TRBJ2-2	TGTGCCACCAGTGATTCCGGGTGGGAGCTGTTTTTT	CATSDSGWELFF
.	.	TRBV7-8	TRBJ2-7	TGTGCCAGCAGCTCAAGGGAGAGAACCTACGAGCAGTACTTC	CASSSRERTYEQYF
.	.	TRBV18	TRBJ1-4	TGTGCCAGCTCACCACCGGCCAGGGGAGGGGAAAAACTGTTTTTT	CASSPPARGGEKLFF
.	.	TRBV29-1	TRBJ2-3	TGCAGCGTTGAGGGGGGGGCGGACGATACGCAGTATTTT	CSVEGGADDTQYF
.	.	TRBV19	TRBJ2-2	TGTGCCAGTACCTTGGGGGAGGTAACCGGGGAGCTGTTTTTT	CASTLGEVTGELFF
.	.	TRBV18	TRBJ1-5	TGTGCCAGCTCACCGACAGATCAGCCCCAGCATTTT	CASSPTDQPQHF
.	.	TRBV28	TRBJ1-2	TGTGCCAGCAGTACCCCTGGCGGCTACACCTTC	CASSTPGGYTF
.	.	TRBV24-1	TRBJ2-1	TGTGCCACCAACGGGGGTCAAGATGAGCAGTTCTTC	CATNGGQDEQFF
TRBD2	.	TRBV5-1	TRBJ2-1	TGCGCCAGCCGAGAACTAGCGGATTACAATGAGCAGTTCTTC	CASRELADYNEQFF